This T cell receptor beta chain was found in a study of blood T cell repertoires in COVID-19. Background on the study: The cDNA or gDNA used as material had been derived from T cells, B-cell-depleted T cells, or PBMCs.

CDR3 size: 15 residues. Germline CDR1 reads SGHRS; CDR2 reads YFSETQ. The ends were cut back, 0 bases at V and 0 bases at J, with 7 bases in the middle. Repertoires were generated with immunoSEQ multiplex PCR, while TCRdb's copy carries only in-frame clones and drops some. Here the sample spans 300,000 to 350,000 clones, approximately 86% being singletons. The chain joins TRBV5-1 to TRBJ1-3; D remains unclear. The sample comprised peripheral blood. The sequence came from a man aged 25-45 years with COVID-19, enrolled during active disease. CDR3 DNA sequence: TGCGCCAGCAGCTTGGATCAGTCCTCTGGAAACACCATATATTTT. Translated, it gives CASSLDQSSGNTIYF.